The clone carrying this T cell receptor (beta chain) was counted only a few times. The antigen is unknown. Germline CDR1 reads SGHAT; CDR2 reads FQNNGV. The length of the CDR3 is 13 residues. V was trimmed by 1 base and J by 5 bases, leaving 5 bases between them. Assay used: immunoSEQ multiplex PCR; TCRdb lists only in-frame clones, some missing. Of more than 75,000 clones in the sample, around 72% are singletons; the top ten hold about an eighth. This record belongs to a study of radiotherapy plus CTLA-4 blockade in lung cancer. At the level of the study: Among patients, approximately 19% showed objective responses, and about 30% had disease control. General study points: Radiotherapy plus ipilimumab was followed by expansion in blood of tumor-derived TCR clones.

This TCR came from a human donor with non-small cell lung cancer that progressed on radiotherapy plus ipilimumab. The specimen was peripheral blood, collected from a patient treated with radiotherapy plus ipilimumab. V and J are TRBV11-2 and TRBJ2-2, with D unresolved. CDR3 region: CASSLATTGELFF. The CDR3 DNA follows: TGTGCCAGCAGCTTAGCGACTACCGGGGAGCTGTTTTTT.